This T cell receptor (beta chain) was identified during a study of T cells in localized non-small cell lung cancer. Overall study results and limits: Adjacent lung tissue had a median approximately 57 of the top 100 clones found in the tumor. Uninvolved adjacent lung showed the highest T cell clonality, exceeding tumor.

The repertoire was sequenced with immunoSEQ multiplex PCR; TCRdb's copy has only in-frame clones and lacks some. In the table there are under 55,000 clones, about 91% of which are singletons. J was trimmed by 5 bases and V by 6 bases; bases with no gene match: 11. Germline V CDR1 and CDR2: KGHSH, LQKENI. CDR3 length: 16 amino acids. Note on this clone: Antigen unknown.

The origin of this receptor is a woman between 35 and 75 years old with stage II lung adenocarcinoma. Sample: PBMCs, taken before any cancer treatment. The genes are TRBV18 and TRBJ2-7, with 12 bases that match TRBD1. CDR3 region: CASSPTGTGGPHEQYF. DNA of the CDR3: TGTGCCAGCTCGCCCACCGGGACAGGGGGCCCCCACGAGCAGTACTTC.